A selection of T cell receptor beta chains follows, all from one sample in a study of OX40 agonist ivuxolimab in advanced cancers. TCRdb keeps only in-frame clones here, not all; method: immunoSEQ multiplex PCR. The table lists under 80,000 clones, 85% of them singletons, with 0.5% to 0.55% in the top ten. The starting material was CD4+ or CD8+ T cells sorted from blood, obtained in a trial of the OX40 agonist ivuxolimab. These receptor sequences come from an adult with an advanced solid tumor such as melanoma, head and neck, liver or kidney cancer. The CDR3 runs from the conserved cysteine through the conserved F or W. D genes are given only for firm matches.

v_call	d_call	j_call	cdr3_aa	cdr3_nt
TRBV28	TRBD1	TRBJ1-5	CASRQGGNSQPQHF	TGTGCCAGCAGACAGGGGGGGAATTCTCAGCCCCAGCATTTT
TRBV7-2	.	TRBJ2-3	CASSFYIDTQYF	TGTGCCAGCAGCTTCTATATAGATACGCAGTATTTT
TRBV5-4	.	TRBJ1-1	CASTLQGTHTEAFF	TGTGCCAGCACCCTACAGGGTACGCACACTGAAGCTTTCTTT
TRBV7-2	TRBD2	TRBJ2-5	CASSSTSGGPRETQYF	TGTGCCAGCAGCTCGACTAGCGGGGGGCCTAGGGAGACCCAGTACTTC
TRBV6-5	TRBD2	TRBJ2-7	CASSYSLAGDYEQYF	TGTGCCAGCAGTTACTCACTAGCGGGGGACTACGAGCAGTACTTC
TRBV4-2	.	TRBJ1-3	CASSHWPPGRGNTIYF	TGTGCCAGCAGCCATTGGCCCCCAGGGCGCGGAAACACCATATATTTT
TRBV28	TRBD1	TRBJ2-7	CASSLRTGGRHEQYF	TGTGCCAGCAGTTTAAGGACAGGGGGTAGGCACGAGCAGTACTTC
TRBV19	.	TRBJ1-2	CASSSIGDRHGYTF	TGTGCCAGTAGTAGTATCGGGGACCGACATGGCTACACCTTC
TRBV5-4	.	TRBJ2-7	CASSFVGASEQYF	TGTGCCAGCAGCTTCGTAGGGGCCTCCGAGCAGTACTTC
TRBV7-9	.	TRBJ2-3	CASSRRLDTDTQYF	TGTGCCAGCAGCCGTCGACTAGATACAGATACGCAGTATTTT
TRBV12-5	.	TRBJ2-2	CASGVGGELFF	TGTGCTAGTGGGGTGGGCGGGGAGCTGTTTTTT
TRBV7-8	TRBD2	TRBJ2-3	CASSSTSGGAVDTQYF	TGTGCCAGCAGCTCGACAAGCGGGGGGGCAGTAGATACGCAGTATTTT
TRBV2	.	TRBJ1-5	CASNVLDSNQPQHF	TGTGCCAGCAACGTGCTGGATAGCAATCAGCCCCAGCATTTT
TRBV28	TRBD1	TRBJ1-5	CASRLTGGGNQPQHF	TGTGCCAGCAGGTTGACAGGGGGCGGCAATCAGCCCCAGCATTTT
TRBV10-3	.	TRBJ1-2	CAISETAQTKGYGYTF	TGTGCCATCAGTGAGACAGCCCAGACCAAAGGCTATGGCTACACCTTC